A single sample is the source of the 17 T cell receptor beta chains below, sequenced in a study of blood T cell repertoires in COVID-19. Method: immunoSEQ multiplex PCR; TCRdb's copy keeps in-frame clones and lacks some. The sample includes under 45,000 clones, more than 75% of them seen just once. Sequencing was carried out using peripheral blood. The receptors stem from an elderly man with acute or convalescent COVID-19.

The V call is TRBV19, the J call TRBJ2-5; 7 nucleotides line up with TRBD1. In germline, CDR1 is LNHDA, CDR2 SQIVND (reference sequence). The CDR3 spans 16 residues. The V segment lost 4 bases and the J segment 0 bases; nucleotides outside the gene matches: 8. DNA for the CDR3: TGTGCCAGTAGTAATACAGGGGATTTGTACCAAGAGACCCAGTACTTC. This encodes CASSNTGDLYQETQYF.

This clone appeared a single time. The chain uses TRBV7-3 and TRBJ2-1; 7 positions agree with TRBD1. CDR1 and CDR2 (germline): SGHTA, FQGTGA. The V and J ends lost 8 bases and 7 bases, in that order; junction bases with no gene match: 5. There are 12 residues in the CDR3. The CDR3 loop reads CASSRDRNEQFF. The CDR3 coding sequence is TGTGCCAGCTCACGGGACAGAAATGAGCAGTTCTTC.

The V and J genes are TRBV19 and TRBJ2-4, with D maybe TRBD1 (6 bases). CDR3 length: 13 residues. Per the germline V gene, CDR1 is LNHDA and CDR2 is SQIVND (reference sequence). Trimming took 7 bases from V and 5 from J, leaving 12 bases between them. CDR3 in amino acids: CASTPEGENIQYF. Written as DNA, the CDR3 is TGTGCCAGTACCCCCGAGGGGGAAAACATTCAGTACTTC.

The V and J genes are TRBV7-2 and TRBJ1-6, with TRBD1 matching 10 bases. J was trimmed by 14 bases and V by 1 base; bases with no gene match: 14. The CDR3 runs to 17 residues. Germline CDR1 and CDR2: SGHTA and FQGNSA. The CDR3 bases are TGTGCCAGCAGCTTAGTCGGGACAGGGGATCCCCCTCTAACCCTCCACTTT. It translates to CASSLVGTGDPPLTLHF.

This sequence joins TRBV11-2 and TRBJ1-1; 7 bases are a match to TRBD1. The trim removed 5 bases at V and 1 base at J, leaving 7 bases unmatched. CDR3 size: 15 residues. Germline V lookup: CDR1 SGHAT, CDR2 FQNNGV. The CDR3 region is CASSPAGGTNTEAFF. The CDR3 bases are TGTGCCAGCAGCCCCGCAGGGGGGACGAACACTGAAGCTTTCTTT.

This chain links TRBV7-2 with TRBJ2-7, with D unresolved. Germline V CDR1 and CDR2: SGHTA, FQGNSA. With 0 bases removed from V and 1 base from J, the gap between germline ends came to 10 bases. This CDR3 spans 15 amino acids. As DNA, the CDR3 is TGTGCCAGCAGCTTAGCTGCGAGGAGTTCCTACGAGCAGTACTTC. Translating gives CASSLAARSSYEQYF. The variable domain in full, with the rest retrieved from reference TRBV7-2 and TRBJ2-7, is GAGVSQSPSNKVTEKGKDVELRCDPISGHTALYWYRQSLGQGLEFLIYFQGNSAPDKSGLPSDRFSAERTGGSVSTLTIQRTQQEDSAVYLCASSLAARSSYEQYFGPGTRLTVT.

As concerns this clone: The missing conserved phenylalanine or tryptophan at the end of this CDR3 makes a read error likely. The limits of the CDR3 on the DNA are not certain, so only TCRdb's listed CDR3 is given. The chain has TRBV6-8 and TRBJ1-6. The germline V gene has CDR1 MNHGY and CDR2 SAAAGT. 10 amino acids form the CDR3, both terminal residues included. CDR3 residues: CASSSHTRLE.

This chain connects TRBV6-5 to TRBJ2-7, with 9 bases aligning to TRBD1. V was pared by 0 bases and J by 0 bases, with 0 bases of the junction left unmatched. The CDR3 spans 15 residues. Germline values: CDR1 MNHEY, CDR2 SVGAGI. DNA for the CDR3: TGTGCCAGCAGTTACTCGGGACAGGGCTCCTACGAGCAGTACTTC. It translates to CASSYSGQGSYEQYF.

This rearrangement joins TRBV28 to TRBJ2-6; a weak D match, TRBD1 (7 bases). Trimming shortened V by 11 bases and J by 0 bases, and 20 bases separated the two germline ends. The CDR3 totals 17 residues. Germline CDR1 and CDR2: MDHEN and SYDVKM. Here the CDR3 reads CAGGGRGVHSGANVLTF. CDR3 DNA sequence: TGTGCCGGCGGAGGCAGGGGGGTCCACTCTGGGGCCAACGTCCTGACTTTC. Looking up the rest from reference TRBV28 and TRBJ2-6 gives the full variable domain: DVKVTQSSRYLVKRTGEKVFLECVQDMDHENMFWYRQDPGLGLRLIYFSYDVKMKEKGDIPEGYSVSREKKERFSLILESASTNQTSMYLCAGGGRGVHSGANVLTFGAGSRLTVL.

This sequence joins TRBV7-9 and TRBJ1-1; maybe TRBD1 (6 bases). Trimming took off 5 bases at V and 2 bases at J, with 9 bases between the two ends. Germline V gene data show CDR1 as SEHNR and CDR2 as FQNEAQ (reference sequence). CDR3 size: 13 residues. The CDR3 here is CASSPDSNTEAFF. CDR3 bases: TGTGCCAGCAGCCCGGACAGTAACACTGAAGCTTTCTTT.

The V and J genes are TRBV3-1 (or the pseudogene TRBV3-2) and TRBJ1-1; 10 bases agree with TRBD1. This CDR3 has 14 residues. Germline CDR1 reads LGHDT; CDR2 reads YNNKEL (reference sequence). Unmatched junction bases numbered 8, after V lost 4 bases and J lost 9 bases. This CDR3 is CASSLRQGAEKAFF. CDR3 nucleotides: TGTGCCAGCAGCCTTAGACAGGGGGCCGAAAAAGCTTTCTTT.

The CDR3 DNA sequence: TGCGCCAGCAGCTTGCTGGAGACTAATGAAAAACTGTTTTTT. Its translation is CASSLLETNEKLFF. This chain joins TRBV5-1 and TRBJ1-4; no firm D call. This CDR3 is 14 amino acids long. Germline values: CDR1 SGHRS, CDR2 YFSETQ. V was shortened by 1 base and J by 2 bases, with 6 bases between the two germline ends. The entire variable domain, with the rest obtained from reference TRBV5-1 and TRBJ1-4, is as follows: KAGVTQTPRYLIKTRGQQVTLSCSPISGHRSVSWYQQTPGQGLQFLFEYFSETQRNKGNFPGRFSGRQFSNSRSEMNVSTLELGDSALYLCASSLLETNEKLFFGSGTQLSVL.

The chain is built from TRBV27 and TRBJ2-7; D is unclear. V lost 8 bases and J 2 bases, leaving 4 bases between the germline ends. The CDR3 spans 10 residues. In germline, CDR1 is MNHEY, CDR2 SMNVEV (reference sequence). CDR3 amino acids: CASGTYEQYF. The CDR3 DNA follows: TGTGCCAGCGGCACCTACGAGCAGTACTTC.

CDR3 sequence (DNA): TGTGCCACTCGGGGGACAGGGGAGGGACAGCCCCAGCATTTT. This codes for CATRGTGEGQPQHF. The chain uses TRBV3-1 (or the pseudogene TRBV3-2) and TRBJ1-5, with 10 bases aligning to TRBD1. The V gene end was trimmed by 10 bases and the J gene end by 7 bases; junction bases not matched to a gene: 10. Per the germline V gene, CDR1 is LGHDT and CDR2 is YNNKEL (reference sequence). The CDR3 is made up of 14 amino acids.

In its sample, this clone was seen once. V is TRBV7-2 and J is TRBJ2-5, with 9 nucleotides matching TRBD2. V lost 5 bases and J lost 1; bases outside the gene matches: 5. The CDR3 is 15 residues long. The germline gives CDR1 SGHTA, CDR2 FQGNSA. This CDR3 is CASSPGTSLQETQYF. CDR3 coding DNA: TGTGCCAGCAGCCCCGGGACTAGCCTCCAAGAGACCCAGTACTTC. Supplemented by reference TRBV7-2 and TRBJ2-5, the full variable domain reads GAGVSQSPSNKVTEKGKDVELRCDPISGHTALYWYRQSLGQGLEFLIYFQGNSAPDKSGLPSDRFSAERTGGSVSTLTIQRTQQEDSAVYLCASSPGTSLQETQYFGPGTRLLVL.

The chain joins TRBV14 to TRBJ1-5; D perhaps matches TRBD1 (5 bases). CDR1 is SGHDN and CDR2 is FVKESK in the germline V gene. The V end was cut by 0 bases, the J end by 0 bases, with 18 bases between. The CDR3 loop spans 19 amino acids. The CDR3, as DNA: TGTGCCAGCAGCCAAGAGTATGCGGGGGTGATTTATAGCAATCAGCCCCAGCATTTT. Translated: CASSQEYAGVIYSNQPQHF.

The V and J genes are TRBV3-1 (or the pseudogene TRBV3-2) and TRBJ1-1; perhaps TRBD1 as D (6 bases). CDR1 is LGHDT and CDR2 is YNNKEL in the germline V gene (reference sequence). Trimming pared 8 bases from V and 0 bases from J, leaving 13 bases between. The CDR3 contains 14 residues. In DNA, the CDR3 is TGTGCCAGCCGGGACATCGGCTTGAACACTGAAGCTTTCTTT. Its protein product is CASRDIGLNTEAFF.